This TCR beta chain was observed in a study of shared clonotypes between healthy human individuals. The study's findings and limits: How much donors shared clonotypes was expected to be affected by sequencing depth. Sorted-subset sequencing, rarefaction showed, was incomplete despite large depth.

Study processing details: Filtering differed for immunoSEQ, which gave only junction sequences without quality scores. Data came from immunoSEQ multiplex PCR; TCRdb stores just in-frame clones and leaves some out. The V and J calls and clone size were taken over from that table, and D and trimming were inferred from the DNA. The table records over a million clones, roughly 96% of them present only once. The ends lost 5 bases at V and 10 bases at J; junction bases unmatched: 8. The CDR3 consists of 14 residues. Germline lookup yields CDR1 SGHTA and CDR2 FQGNSA. On this clone: Its specificity is not known.

This sequence joins TRBV7-2 and TRBJ1-4; 9 bases fit TRBD1. This receptor was taken from a man aged 25 to 40 in good health. The specimen sequenced was naive CD4+ T cells sorted from blood. As to subset: CD45RA+ positively selected. The CDR3 DNA reads TGTGCCAGCAGCCCCGACAGGGGGGCAGGAAAACTGTTTTTT. It translates to CASSPDRGAGKLFF. Full variable domain (outside the CDR3, taken from reference TRBV7-2 and TRBJ1-4): GAGVSQSPSNKVTEKGKDVELRCDPISGHTALYWYRQSLGQGLEFLIYFQGNSAPDKSGLPSDRFSAERTGGSVSTLTIQRTQQEDSAVYLCASSPDRGAGKLFFGSGTQLSVL.